The 5 T cell receptor beta chains listed next were all sequenced from one sample in a study of blood T cell repertoires in COVID-19. Sequencing used immunoSEQ multiplex PCR; TCRdb keeps in-frame clones, though not all of them. This sample has 90,000 to 120,000 clones, with 75% to 90% found just once. Sequenced material: peripheral blood. All receptors derive from a man between 60 and 75 years old with acute or convalescent COVID-19.

V and J are TRBV24-1 and TRBJ2-7; D is possibly TRBD1 (5 bases). The CDR3 runs to 11 residues. Looked up from germline, CDR1 is KGHDR and CDR2 is SFDVKD. Trimming shortened V by 6 bases and J by 3 bases, and 5 bases separated the two germline ends. CDR3 region: CATSQGYEQYF. In DNA, the CDR3 is TGTGCCACCAGTCAGGGCTACGAGCAGTACTTC.

V usage is TRBV5-8 and J usage is TRBJ2-1; 12 positions agree with TRBD2. Germline trimming cut 4 bases from V and 6 bases from J; bases unmatched to any gene: 5. Germline CDR1 reads SGHTS; CDR2 reads YDEGEE. CDR3 length: 15 residues. The CDR3 reads CASSRLAGAGNEQFF. The CDR3 coding sequence is TGTGCCAGCAGCCGACTAGCGGGGGCGGGCAATGAGCAGTTCTTC.

The chain uses TRBV28 and TRBJ2-1, with 7 bases fitting TRBD1. From germline, CDR1 is MDHEN and CDR2 SYDVKM. This CDR3 spans 14 amino acids. Trimming took 5 bases from V and 9 from J; bases not matched to a gene: 10. The CDR3 protein is CASSRIAGTAEQFF. As DNA, the CDR3 is TGTGCCAGCAGTAGAATTGCCGGGACAGCTGAGCAGTTCTTC.

The chain recombines TRBV7-8 with TRBJ1-5; D remains unclear. The CDR3 length is 13 residues. Germline V gene sequence: CDR1 SGHVS, CDR2 FQNEAQ. V lost 8 bases, J lost 4 bases, and 12 bases lay in between. CDR3 residues: CASARTENQPQHF. As DNA, the CDR3 is TGTGCCAGCGCAAGGACTGAAAATCAGCCCCAGCATTTT.

The rearrangement uses TRBV7-8 and TRBJ2-1; TRBD2 is a possible D gene (6 bases). This CDR3 region has 14 residues. CDR1 is SGHVS, CDR2 FQNEAQ, per germline. The V end lost 4 bases, the J end lost 11 bases, and 18 bases lay between the germline ends. CDR3 loop: CASSSYGSGEKQFF. In DNA form, the CDR3 reads TGTGCCAGCAGCTCCTATGGTTCGGGGGAAAAGCAGTTCTTC.